Many counts were recorded for the clone carrying this T cell receptor beta chain. The antigen remains unidentified. TCRdb reanalysed the 5' RACE reads using MiXCR and keeps one entry per CDR3 protein. Of 35,000 to 50,000 distinct CDR3 sequences in the sample, approximately 6% are singletons; the top ten hold around 12%. The entry originates in a study of early T cells in non-severe SARS-CoV-2 infection. Study-wide results and limits: Private and CD4 specificities were missed by VDJdb matching, which favored anti-spike CD8 responses.

Sequences were obtained from whole blood. The clonotype comes from an adult who was a healthcare worker with PCR-confirmed SARS-CoV-2 infection or an uninfected control (not recorded which).

The CDR3 coding sequence is TGTGCCAGCAGTGGGCTAGGGACTACGCAGTATTTT. Residues: CASSGLGTTQYF. The chain couples TRBV6-2 or TRBV6-3 to TRBJ2-3; perhaps D is TRBD1 or TRBD2 (5 bases each). Germline V gene sequence: CDR1 MNHEY, CDR2 SVGEGT. The germline V and J ends were trimmed by 5 bases and 8 bases, with 11 bases remaining between them. The CDR3 is 12 residues long.